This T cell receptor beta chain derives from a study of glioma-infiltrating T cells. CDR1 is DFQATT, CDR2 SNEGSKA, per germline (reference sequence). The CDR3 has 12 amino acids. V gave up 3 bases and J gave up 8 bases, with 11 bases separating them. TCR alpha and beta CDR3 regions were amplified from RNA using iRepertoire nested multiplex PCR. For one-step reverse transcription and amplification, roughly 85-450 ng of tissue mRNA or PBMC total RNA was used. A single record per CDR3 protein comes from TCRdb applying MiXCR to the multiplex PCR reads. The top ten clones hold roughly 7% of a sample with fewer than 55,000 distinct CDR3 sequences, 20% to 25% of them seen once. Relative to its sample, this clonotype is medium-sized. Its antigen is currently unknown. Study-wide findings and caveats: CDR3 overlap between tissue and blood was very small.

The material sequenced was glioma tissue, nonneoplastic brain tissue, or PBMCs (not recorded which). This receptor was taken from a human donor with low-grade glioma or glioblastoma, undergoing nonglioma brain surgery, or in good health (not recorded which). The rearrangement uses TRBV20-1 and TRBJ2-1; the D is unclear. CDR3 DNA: TGCAGTGCTAGCAGCTCTGATGATGAGCAGTTCTTC. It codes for CSASSSDDEQFF.